The clone carrying this TCR beta chain was detected a few times. Its specificity is unknown. This sample was taken from a study of CD8 T cells in ankylosing spondylitis. Study observations and caveats: Ankylosing spondylitis blood appeared to be characterized by a TCR beta motif of roughly eight highly homologous variants.

From the 5' RACE reads, TCRdb called clonotypes with MiXCR, one entry per CDR3 protein. The sample yields about 420,000 distinct CDR3 sequences, more than 20% seen once. This receptor was identified in a male donor with ankylosing spondylitis. The sample was blood, either unsorted or a sorted T cell fraction (not recorded which).

The CDR3, as DNA: TGTGCCAGCAGCGCCGACAGGGTCCCTGGAAACACCATATATTTT. Its translation: CASSADRVPGNTIYF. This sequence joins TRBV7-2 and TRBJ1-3; 7 positions match TRBD1. The junction had 6 bases not matched to a gene; V was cut back by 5 bases and J by 2 bases. Looked up from germline, CDR1 is SGHTA and CDR2 is FQGNSA. The CDR3 runs to 15 residues.